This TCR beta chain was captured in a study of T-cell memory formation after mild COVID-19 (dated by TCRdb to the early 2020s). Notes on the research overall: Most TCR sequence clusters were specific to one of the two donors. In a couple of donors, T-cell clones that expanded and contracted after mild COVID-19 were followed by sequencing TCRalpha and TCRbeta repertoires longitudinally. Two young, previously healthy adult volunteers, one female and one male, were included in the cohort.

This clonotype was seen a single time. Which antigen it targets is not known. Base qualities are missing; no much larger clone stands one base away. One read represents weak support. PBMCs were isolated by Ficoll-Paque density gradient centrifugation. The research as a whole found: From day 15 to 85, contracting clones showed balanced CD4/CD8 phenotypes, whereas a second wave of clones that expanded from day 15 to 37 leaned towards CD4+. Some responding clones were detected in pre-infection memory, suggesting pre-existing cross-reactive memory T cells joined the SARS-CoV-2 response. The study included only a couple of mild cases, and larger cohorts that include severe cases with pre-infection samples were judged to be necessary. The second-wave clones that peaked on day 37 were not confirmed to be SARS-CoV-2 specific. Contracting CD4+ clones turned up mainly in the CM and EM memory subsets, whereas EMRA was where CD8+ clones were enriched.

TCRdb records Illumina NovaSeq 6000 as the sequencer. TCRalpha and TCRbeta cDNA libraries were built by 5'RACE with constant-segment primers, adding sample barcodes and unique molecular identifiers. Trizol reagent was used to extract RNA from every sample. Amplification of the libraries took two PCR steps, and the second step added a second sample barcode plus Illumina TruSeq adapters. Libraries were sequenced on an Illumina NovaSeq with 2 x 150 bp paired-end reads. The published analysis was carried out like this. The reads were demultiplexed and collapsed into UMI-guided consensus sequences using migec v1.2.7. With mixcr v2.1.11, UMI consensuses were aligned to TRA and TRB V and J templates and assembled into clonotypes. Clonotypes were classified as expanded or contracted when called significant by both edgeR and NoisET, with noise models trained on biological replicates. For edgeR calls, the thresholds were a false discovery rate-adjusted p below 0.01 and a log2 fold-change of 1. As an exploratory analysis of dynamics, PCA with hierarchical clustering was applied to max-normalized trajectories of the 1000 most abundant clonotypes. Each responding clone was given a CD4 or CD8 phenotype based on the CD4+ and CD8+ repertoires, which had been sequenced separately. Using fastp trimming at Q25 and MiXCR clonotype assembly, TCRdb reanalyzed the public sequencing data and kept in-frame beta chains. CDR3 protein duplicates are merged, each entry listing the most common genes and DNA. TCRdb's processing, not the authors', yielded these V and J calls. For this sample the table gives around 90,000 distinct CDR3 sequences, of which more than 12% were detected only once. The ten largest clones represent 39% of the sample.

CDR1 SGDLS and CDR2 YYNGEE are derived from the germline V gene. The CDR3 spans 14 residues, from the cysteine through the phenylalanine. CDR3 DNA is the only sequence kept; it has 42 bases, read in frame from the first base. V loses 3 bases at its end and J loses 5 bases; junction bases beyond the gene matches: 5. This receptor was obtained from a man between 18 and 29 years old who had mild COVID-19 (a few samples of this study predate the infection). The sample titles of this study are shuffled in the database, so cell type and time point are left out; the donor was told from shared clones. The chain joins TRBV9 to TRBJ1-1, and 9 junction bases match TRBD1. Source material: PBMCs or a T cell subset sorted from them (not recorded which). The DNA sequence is TGTGCCAGCAGCGGACAGGGGGTTATAACTGAAGCTTTCTTT. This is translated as CASSGQGVITEAFF.